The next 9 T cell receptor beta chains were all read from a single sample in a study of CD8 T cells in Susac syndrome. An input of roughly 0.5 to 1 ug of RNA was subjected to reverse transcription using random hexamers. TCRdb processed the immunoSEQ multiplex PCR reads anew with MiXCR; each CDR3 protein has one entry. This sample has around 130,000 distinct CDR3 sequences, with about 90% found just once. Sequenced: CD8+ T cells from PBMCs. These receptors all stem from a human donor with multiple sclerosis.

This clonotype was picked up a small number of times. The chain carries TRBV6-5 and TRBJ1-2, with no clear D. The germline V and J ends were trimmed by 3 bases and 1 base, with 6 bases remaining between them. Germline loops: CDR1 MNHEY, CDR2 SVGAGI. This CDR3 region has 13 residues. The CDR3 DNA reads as TGTGCCAGCAGTTATTCCTTTAACTATGGCTACACCTTC. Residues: CASSYSFNYGYTF.

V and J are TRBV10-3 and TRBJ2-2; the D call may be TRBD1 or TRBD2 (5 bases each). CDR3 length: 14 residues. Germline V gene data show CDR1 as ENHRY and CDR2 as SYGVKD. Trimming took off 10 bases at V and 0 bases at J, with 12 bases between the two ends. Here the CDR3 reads CATRDATNTGELFF. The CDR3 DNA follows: TGTGCCACCCGGGACGCCACGAACACCGGGGAGCTGTTTTTT.

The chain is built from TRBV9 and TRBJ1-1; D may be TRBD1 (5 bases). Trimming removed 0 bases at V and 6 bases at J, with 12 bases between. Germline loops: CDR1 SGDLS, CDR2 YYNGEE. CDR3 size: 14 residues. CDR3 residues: CASSVARRGPEAFF. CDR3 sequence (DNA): TGTGCCAGCAGCGTAGCCCGGAGGGGTCCTGAAGCTTTCTTT.

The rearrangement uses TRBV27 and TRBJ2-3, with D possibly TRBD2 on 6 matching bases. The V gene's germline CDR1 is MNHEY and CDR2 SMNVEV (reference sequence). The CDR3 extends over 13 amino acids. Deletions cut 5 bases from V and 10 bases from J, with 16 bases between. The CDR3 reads CASSTPGDSAQYF. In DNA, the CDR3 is TGTGCCAGCAGTACCCCCGGGGACTCGGCGCAGTATTTT.

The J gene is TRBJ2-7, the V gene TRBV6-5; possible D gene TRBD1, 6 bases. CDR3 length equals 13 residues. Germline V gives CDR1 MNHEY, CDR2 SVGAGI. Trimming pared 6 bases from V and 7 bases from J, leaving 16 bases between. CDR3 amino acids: CASSQSGQGEQYF. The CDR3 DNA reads TGTGCCAGCAGCCAGTCGGGACAAGGTGAGCAGTACTTC.

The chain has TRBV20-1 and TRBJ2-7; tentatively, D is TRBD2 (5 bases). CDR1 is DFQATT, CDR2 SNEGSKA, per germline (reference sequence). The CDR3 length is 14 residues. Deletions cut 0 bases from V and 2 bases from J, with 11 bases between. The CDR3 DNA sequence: TGCAGTGCTAGAGATCGTGGAGGAACCTACGAGCAGTACTTC. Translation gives CSARDRGGTYEQYF.

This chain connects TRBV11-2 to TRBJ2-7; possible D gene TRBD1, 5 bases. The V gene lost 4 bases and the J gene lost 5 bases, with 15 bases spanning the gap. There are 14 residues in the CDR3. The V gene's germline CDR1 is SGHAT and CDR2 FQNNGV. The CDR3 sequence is CASSSFQGINEQYF. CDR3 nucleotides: TGTGCCAGCAGCTCGTTTCAGGGAATCAACGAGCAGTACTTC. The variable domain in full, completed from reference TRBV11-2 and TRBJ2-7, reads EAGVAQSPRYKIIEKRQSVAFWCNPISGHATLYWYQQILGQGPKLLIQFQNNGVVDDSQLPKDRFSAERLKGVDSTLKIQPAKLEDSAVYLCASSSFQGINEQYFGPGTRLTVT.

The CDR3 spells CAGGGSYNSPLHF. The CDR3 DNA is TGTGCCGGGGGGGGCTCCTATAATTCACCCCTCCACTTT. This chain joins TRBV28 and TRBJ1-6, with D tentatively TRBD1 (5 bases). V was trimmed by 11 bases and J by 0 bases, leaving 8 bases between them. The CDR3 length is 13 residues. Per germline, CDR1 MDHEN and CDR2 SYDVKM.

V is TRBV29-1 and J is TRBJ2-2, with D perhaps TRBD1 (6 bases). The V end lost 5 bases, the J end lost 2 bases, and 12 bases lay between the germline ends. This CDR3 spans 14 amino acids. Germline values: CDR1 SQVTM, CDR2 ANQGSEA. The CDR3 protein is CSVSGTTNTGELFF. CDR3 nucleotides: TGCAGCGTTTCCGGGACAACAAACACCGGGGAGCTGTTTTTT.